Included here is one T cell receptor beta chain sequence, with context. The antigen remains undetermined. Here immunoSEQ multiplex PCR was the method, and the copy in TCRdb shows in-frame clones only, minus some. The table lists about 130,000 clones, around 89% of them singletons. This specimen belongs to a study of cytomegalovirus exposure and HLA in healthy donors. V was shortened by 6 bases and J by 5 bases, with 19 bases between the two germline ends. This CDR3 has 15 residues. CDR1 MNHEY and CDR2 SVGAGI come from the germline V gene. The study's findings and limits: A few of the chains that were CMV-associated were confirmed in vitro to be specific for CMV antigens.

This chain uses TRBV6-5 with TRBJ1-1, with D perhaps matching TRBD1 (5 bases). Sequencing used PBMCs. The receptor was isolated from a woman in her twenties or thirties in good health and CMV-seropositive. The CDR3 DNA reads as TGTGCCAGCAGCAAACGGGGGACCGCAGGAACTGAAGCTTTCTTT. It is translated as CASSKRGTAGTEAFF.